Detailed here is one T cell receptor (beta chain). Its antigen is currently not known. Per-nucleotide qualities are absent, and no much larger clonotype sits a single base away. The meaning of the sample's time point label: sample taken at primary tumor resection. Donors were about 70 patients with early-stage, untreated non-small cell lung cancer from the lung TRACERx cohort. Without any cell sorting, TCR sequencing was performed on whole RNA extracted either from tumor and nontumor lung tissue or from cryopreserved PBMC samples. Only patients for whom sufficient RNA was available from at least two tumor regions were selected for TCR sequencing. The CDR3 spans 17 residues, from the cysteine through the phenylalanine. Only the CDR3 DNA is retained, 51 bases long and in frame from the first base. The germline V gene encodes CDR1 DFQATT and CDR2 SNEGSKA (reference sequence). V and J are trimmed by 3 bases and 3 bases, and the gene matches miss 10 bases of the junction.

Receptor amplification or capture employed 5' RACE. Reads for this sample came from a NextSeq 500. In the TCR library protocol, a unique molecular identifier was attached to each TCR cDNA molecule so that PCR and sequencing errors could be corrected. The original methods were these. TCR identification, UMI-based error correction and CDR3 extraction were performed with Decombinator tools. TCRs above a frequency of 2 per 1,000, corresponding to the top 1% of the tumor frequency distribution, were defined as expanded. Rényi diversity was computed with the R vegan package after subsampling each repertoire 100 times to 5,000 TCRs. CDR3 similarity networks were built from amino acid triplet string-kernel similarity, connecting CDR3s with pairwise similarity above 0.82. In-frame beta chains were kept once TCRdb had trimmed the public reads at Q25 with fastp and called clones with MiXCR. Entries that share a CDR3 protein sequence are merged under the most common genes and DNA. TCRdb's processing, not the authors', yielded these V and J calls. In all, the sample holds tens of thousands of distinct CDR3 sequences, and about 12% of those were seen once. The ten largest clones take up about two fifths of the sample.

This sample is part of a study of spatial heterogeneity in lung cancer (dated by TCRdb to 2018 to 2020). Background for the entire study: Beta-chain transcripts were consistently detected in greater numbers than alpha-chain transcripts, which likely reflects a higher abundance of beta-chain transcripts. In the raw uncorrected reads, each unique combination of TCR and UMI appeared more than ten times on average. TCR alpha and beta repertoires were quantitatively compared across multiple tumor regions, matched nontumor lung and blood in non-small cell lung cancer. Nonsynonymous mutation counts, determined by whole-exome sequencing of tumor tissue, were related to features of the TCR repertoire. At surgery, both alpha and beta chains were TCR-sequenced in over 200 tumor regions, 64 matched nontumor lung samples and 56 PBMC samples. Paper-wide results and their limitations: Confirming at a functional level the hypothesis that regional TCRs recognize regional mutations was considered to require additional single-cell paired TCR alpha and beta sequencing. Ubiquitous expanded tumor TCRs were found in blood more often at tumor resection than at routine follow-up.

The specimen comprised PBMCs, sampled at surgery. The clonotype comes from a male donor with early-stage non-small cell lung cancer. The chain is assembled from TRBV20-1 and TRBJ1-3; the junction holds 11 bases that match TRBD1. The CDR3 loop reads CSASARGTGGFGNTIYF. The bases read TGCAGTGCTAGCGCTCGTGGGACAGGGGGATTTGGAAACACCATATATTTT.